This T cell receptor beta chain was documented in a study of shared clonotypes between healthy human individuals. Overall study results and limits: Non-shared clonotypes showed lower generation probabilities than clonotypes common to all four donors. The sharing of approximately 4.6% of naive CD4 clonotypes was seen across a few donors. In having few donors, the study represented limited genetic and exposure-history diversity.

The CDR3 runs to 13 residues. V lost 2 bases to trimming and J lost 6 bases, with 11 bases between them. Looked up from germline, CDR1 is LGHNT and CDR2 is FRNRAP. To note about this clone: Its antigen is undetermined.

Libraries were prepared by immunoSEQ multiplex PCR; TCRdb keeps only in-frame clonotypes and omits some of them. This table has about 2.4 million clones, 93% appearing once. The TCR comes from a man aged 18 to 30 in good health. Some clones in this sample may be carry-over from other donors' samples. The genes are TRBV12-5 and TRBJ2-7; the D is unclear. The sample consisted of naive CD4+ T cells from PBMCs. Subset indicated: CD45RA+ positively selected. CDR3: CASGLPAVVEQYF. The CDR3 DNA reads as TGTGCTAGTGGTTTGCCCGCGGTAGTCGAGCAGTACTTC.